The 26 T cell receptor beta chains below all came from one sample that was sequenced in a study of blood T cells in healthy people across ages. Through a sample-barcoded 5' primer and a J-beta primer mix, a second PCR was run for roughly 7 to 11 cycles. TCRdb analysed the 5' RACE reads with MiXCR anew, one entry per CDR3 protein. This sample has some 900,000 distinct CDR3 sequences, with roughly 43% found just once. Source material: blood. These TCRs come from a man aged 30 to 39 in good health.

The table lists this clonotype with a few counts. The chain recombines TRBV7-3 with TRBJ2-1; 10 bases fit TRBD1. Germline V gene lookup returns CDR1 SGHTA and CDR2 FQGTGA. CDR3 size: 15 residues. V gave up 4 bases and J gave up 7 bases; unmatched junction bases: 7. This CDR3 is CASSSGTGASNEQFF. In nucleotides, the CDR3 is TGTGCCAGCAGCTCCGGGACAGGGGCGTCGAATGAGCAGTTCTTC.

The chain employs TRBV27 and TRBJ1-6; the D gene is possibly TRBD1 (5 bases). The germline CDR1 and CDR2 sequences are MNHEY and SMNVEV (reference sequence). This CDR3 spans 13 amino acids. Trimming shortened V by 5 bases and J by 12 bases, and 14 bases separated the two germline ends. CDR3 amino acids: CASSLGTGRPLHF. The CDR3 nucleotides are TGTGCCAGCAGTCTAGGGACCGGTCGACCCCTCCACTTT.

DNA of the CDR3: TGCGCCAGCTTAACCGGGACAGGGAGCAATGAGCAGTTCTTC. Translation: CASLTGTGSNEQFF. The gene calls are TRBV5-1 and TRBJ2-1, with TRBD1 identical over 9 bases. Germline loops: CDR1 SGHRS, CDR2 YFSETQ. With 7 bases clipped from V and 6 bases from J, the junction kept 8 bases outside the gene matches. The CDR3 consists of 14 residues.

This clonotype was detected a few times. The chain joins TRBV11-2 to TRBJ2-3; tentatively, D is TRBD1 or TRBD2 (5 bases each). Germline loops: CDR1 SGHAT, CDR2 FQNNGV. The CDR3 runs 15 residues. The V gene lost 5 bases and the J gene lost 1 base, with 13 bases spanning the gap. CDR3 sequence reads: CASSTGLSGTDTQYF. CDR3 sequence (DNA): TGTGCCAGCAGCACAGGACTCTCCGGCACAGATACGCAGTATTTT.

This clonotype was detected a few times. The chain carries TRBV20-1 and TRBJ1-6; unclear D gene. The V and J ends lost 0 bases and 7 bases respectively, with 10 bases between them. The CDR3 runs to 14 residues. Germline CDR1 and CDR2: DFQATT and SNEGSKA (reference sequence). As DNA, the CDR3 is TGCAGTGCTAGAGATTCTAACGGGAATTCACCCCTCCACTTT. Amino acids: CSARDSNGNSPLHF.

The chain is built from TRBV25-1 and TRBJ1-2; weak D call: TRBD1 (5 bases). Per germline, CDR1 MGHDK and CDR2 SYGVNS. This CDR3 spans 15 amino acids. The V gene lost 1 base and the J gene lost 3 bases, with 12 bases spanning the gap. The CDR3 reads CASSEFAGLHYGYTF. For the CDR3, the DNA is TGTGCCAGCAGTGAATTCGCAGGGTTGCACTATGGCTACACCTTC.

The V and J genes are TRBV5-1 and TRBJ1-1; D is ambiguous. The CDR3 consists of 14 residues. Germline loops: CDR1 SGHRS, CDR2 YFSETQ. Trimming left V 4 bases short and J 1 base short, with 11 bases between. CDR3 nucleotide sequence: TGCGCCAGCAGCCCACCGACGGGGAACACTGAAGCTTTCTTT. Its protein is CASSPPTGNTEAFF. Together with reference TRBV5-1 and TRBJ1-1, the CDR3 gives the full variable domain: KAGVTQTPRYLIKTRGQQVTLSCSPISGHRSVSWYQQTPGQGLQFLFEYFSETQRNKGNFPGRFSGRQFSNSRSEMNVSTLELGDSALYLCASSPPTGNTEAFFGQGTRLTVV.

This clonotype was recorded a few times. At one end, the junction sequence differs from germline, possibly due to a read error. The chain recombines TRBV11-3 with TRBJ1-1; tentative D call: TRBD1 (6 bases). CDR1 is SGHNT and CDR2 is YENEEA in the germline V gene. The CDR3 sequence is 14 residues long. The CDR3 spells CASSSGQTNTEAFF. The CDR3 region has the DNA TGCGCCAGCAGCTCCGGACAGACGAACACTGAAGCTTTCTTT.

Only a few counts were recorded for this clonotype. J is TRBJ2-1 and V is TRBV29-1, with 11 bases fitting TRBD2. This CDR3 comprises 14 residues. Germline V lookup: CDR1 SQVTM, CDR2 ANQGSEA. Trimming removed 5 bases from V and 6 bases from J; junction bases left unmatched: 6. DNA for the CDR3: TGCAGCGTTAAAACTAGCGGGGGAATCAATGAGCAGTTCTTC. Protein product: CSVKTSGGINEQFF.

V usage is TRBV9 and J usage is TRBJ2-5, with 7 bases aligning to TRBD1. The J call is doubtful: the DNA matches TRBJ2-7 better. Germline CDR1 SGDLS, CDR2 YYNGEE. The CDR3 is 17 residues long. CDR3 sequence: CASSAAAEQGIGYEQYF. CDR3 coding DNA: TGTGCCAGCAGCGCCGCCGCGGAACAGGGGATCGGGTACGAGCAGTACTTC.

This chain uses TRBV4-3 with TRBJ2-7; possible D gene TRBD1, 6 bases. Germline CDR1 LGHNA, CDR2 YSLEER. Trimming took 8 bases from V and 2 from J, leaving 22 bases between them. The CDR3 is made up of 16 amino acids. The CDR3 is CASGPQWNRATYEQYF. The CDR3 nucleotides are TGCGCCAGCGGCCCCCAATGGAACAGGGCCACCTACGAGCAGTACTTC.

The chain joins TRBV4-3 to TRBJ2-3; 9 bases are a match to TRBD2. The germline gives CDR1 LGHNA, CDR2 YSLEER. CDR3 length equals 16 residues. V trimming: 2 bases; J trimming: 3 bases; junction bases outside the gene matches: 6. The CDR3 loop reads CASSQSSLAGTDTQYF. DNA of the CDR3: TGCGCCAGCAGCCAAAGTTCCCTAGCGGGGACAGATACGCAGTATTTT.

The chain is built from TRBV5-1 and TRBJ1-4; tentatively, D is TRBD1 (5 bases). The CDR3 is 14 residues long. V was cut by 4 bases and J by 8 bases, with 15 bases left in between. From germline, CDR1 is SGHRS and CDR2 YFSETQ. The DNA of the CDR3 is TGCGCCAGCAGCCGGACACCCACAGAGGAAAAACTGTTTTTT. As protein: CASSRTPTEEKLFF.

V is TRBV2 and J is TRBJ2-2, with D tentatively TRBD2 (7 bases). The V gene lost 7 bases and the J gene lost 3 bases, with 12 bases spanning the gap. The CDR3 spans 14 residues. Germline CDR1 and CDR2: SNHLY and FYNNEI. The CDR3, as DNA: TGTGCCAGCAATGGGGGGGCTTACACCGGGGAGCTGTTTTTT. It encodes CASNGGAYTGELFF.

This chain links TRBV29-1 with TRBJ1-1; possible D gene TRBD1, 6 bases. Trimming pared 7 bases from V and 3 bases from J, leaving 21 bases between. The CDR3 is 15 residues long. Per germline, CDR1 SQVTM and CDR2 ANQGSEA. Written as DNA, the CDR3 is TGCAGCGCTTGGGGGGGCTCTTCGTTGGACACTGAAGCTTTCTTT. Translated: CSAWGGSSLDTEAFF.

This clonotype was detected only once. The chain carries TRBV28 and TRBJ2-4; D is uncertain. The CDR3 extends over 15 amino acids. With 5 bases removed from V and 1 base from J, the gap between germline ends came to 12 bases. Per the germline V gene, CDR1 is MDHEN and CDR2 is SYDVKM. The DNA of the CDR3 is TGTGCCAGCAGTGCGGTGGACCGGGCCAAAAACATTCAGTACTTC. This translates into CASSAVDRAKNIQYF.

The CDR3, as DNA: TGTGCCAGCAGCATTCAGGGGTCGGATGGCTACACCTTC. Protein product: CASSIQGSDGYTF. The chain combines TRBV7-2 with TRBJ1-2; the D gene is possibly TRBD1 (6 bases). Germline values: CDR1 SGHTA, CDR2 FQGNSA. The V gene lost 5 bases and the J gene lost 6 bases, with 13 bases spanning the gap. The CDR3 consists of 13 residues.

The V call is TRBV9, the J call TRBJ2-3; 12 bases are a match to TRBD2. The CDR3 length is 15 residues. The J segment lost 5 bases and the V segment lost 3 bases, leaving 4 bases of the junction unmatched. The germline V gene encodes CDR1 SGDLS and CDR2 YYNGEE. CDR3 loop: CASSGGLAGIDTQYF. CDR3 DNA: TGTGCCAGCAGCGGAGGACTAGCGGGGATAGATACGCAGTATTTT.

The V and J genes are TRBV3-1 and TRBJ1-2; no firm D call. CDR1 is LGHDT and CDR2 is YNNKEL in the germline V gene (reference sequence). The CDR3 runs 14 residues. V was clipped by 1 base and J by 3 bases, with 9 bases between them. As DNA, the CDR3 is TGTGCCAGCAGCCAAGCCTGGGAGGACTATGGCTACACCTTC. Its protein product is CASSQAWEDYGYTF. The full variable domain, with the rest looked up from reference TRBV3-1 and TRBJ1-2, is DTAVSQTPKYLVTQMGNDKSIKCEQNLGHDTMYWYKQDSKKFLKIMFSYNNKELIINETVPNRFSPKSPDKAHLNLHINSLELGDSAVYFCASSQAWEDYGYTFGSGTRLTVV.

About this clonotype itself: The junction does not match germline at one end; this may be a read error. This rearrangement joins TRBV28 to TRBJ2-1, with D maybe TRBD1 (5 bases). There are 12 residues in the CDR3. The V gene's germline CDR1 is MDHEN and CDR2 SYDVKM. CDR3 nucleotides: TGTGTCAGCAGGCGACAGTTCAATGAGCAGTTCTTC. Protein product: CVSRRQFNEQFF.

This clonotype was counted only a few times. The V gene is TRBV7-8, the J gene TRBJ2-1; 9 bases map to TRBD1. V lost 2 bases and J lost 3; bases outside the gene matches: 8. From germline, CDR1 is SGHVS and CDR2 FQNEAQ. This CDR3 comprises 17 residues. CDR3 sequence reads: CASSLRAGTGNYNEQFF. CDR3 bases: TGTGCCAGCAGCTTACGTGCCGGGACAGGGAACTACAATGAGCAGTTCTTC.

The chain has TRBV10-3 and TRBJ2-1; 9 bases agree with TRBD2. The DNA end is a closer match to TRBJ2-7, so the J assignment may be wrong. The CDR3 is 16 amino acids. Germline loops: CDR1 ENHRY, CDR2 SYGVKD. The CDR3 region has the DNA TGTGCCATCAGTGAGCTGGGACTAGCTTCCTACAATGAGCAGTACTTC. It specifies CAISELGLASYNEQYF.

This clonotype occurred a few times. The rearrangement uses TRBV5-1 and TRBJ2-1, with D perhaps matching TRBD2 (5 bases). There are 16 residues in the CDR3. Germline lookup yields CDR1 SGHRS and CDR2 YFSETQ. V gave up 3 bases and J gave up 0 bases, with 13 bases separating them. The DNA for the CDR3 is TGCGCCAGCAGCTCGGCGGGCCTTCACTCCTACAATGAGCAGTTCTTC. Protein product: CASSSAGLHSYNEQFF.

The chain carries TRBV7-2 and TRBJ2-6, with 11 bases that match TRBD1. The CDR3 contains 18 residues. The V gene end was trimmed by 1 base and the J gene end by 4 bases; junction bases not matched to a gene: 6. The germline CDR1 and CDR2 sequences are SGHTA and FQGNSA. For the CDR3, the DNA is TGTGCCAGCAGCTTAGGAGGACAGGGGGCTATGGGGGCCAACGTCCTGACTTTC. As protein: CASSLGGQGAMGANVLTF.

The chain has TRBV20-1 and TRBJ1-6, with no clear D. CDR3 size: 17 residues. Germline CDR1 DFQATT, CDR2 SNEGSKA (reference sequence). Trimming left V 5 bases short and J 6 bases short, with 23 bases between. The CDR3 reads CSALDGLVANSNSPLHF. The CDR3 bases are TGCAGTGCTTTAGATGGACTAGTAGCCAACAGTAATTCACCCCTCCACTTT.

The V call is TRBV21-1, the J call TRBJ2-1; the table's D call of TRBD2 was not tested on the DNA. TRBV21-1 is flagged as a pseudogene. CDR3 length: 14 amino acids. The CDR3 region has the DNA TGTGCCAGCAGCAAGGCCGACAAGGGCCGTGAGCAGTTCTTC. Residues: CASSKADKGREQFF.